This entry is about one T cell receptor (beta chain). The sample is drawn from a study of T cell changes during pregnancy in multiple sclerosis. Here immunoSEQ multiplex PCR was the method, and the copy in TCRdb shows in-frame clones only, minus some. The sample holds about 25,000 clones; about 92% are singletons and the top ten take roughly a tenth. Here the sequenced sample was CD8+ T cells from peripheral blood mononuclear cells, taken in the third trimester of pregnancy. This TCR was sampled from a female donor in good health, enrolled as a control in a pregnancy study.

As DNA, the CDR3 is TGTGCCAGCAGCTCCTTCTTGGGACAGGATTCCTATGGCTACACCTTC. Translation gives CASSSFLGQDSYGYTF. The chain carries TRBV7-2 and TRBJ1-2, with 8 bases that match TRBD1. The CDR3 loop spans 16 amino acids. With V trimmed by 4 bases and J by 4 bases, 11 bases remained unmatched. CDR1 and CDR2 from the germline V gene are SGHTA and FQGNSA.